The 7 T cell receptor beta chains below all came from one sample that was sequenced in a study of T cell clonality in common variable immunodeficiency. Their recognized antigens are unknown. Broader study findings: Fewer deletions and N-nucleotide insertions were reportedly seen in common variable immunodeficiency TCR beta sequences.

Data came from immunoSEQ multiplex PCR; TCRdb stores just in-frame clones and leaves some out. The sample shows about 34,000 clones, none of them appearing just once. Sequences were obtained from peripheral blood mononuclear cells. The source is a human donor with common variable immunodeficiency.

Concerning this clone: Read data end 3 residues before the CDR3 end; the end is taken from the germline J gene. The chain joins TRBV20-1 to TRBJ2-5; no clear D. The V end lost 6 bases, the J end lost 3 bases, and 11 bases lay between the germline ends. The CDR3 extends over 12 amino acids. CDR1 DFQATT and CDR2 SNEGSKA come from the germline V gene (reference sequence). The CDR3 here is CSAIRWEETQYF. The covered CDR3 bases are TGCAGTGCCATCAGGTGGGAAGAGACC.

This clone was seen repeatedly, ten times or more. With the read ending 3 residues before the CDR3 end, the germline J gene is used to fill in that end. The rearrangement links TRBV6-2 or TRBV6-3 to TRBJ1-2; D remains unclear. Germline V gene lookup returns CDR1 MNHEY and CDR2 SVGEGT. The ends were cut back, 0 bases at V and 4 bases at J, with 12 bases in the middle. The CDR3 totals 15 residues. CDR3 DNA, as far as it was read: TGTGCCAGCAGTTACTCGTTGAGGGCGTTCTATGGC. It is translated as CASSYSLRAFYG. Given in full, the CDR3 is CASSYSLRAFYGYTF.

Partial CDR3 DNA: TGTGCCAGCTCACCGACGGCCGGGACAGGGAACAATCAGCCC. Protein: CASSPTAGTGNNQP. The full CDR3 protein reads CASSPTAGTGNNQPQHF. The genes are TRBV18 and TRBJ1-5; 9 bases map to TRBD1. With the read ending 3 residues before the CDR3 end, the germline J gene is used to fill in that end. There are 17 residues in the CDR3. CDR1 and CDR2 from the germline V gene are KGHSH and LQKENI. V trimming: 3 bases; J trimming: 3 bases; junction bases outside the gene matches: 9. Full variable domain (missing parts from reference TRBV18 and TRBJ1-5): NAGVMQNPRHLVRRRGQEARLRCSPMKGHSHVYWYRQLPEEGLKFMVYLQKENIIDESGMPKERFSAEFPKEGPSILRIQQVVRGDSAAYFCASSPTAGTGNNQPQHFGDGTRLSIL.

This clone was counted many times. Read sequence stops 3 residues before the CDR3 end, and the germline J gene provides the missing end. The rearrangement uses TRBV6-2 or TRBV6-3 and TRBJ2-7; D uncertain. V gave up 6 bases and J gave up 3 bases, with 24 bases separating them. The germline CDR1 and CDR2 sequences are MNHEY and SVGEGT. This CDR3 has 17 residues. Incomplete CDR3 DNA: TGTGCCAGCAGATTTACTCAACAGCCTACCGGCCTCTACGAG. Its protein product is CASRFTQQPTGLYE. The entire CDR3 protein is CASRFTQQPTGLYEQYF.

This clone was counted ten times or more. The read falls 3 residues short of the CDR3 end, and the missing part is taken from the germline J gene. V usage is TRBV5-1 and J usage is TRBJ2-3; D is unresolved. The length of the CDR3 is 16 residues. V lost 0 bases and J 0 bases, leaving 11 bases between the germline ends. The germline gives CDR1 SGHRS, CDR2 YFSETQ. CDR3 region: CASSLGNGPSTDTQYF. The DNA read from the CDR3 is TGCGCCAGCAGCTTGGGTAACGGTCCCAGCACAGATACG.

This clone appeared many times. The CDR3 end is not reached by the read, which stops 3 residues before it; the germline J gene fills it in. The rearrangement links TRBV20-1 to TRBJ2-1; TRBD2 might be the D (6 bases). The germline V gene has CDR1 DFQATT and CDR2 SNEGSKA (reference sequence). The length of the CDR3 is 11 residues. V was shortened by 8 bases and J by 4 bases, with 9 bases between the two germline ends. The CDR3 loop reads CSCGTYNEQFF. CDR3 DNA (partial): TGCAGTTGTGGGACTTACAATGAG.

A note on this clone: The sequenced fragment ends 3 residues before the CDR3 boundary, so the rest is inferred from the germline J gene. The rearrangement links TRBV19 to TRBJ1-5; D uncertain. Trimming cost V 1 base and J 2 bases, with 3 bases left between them. The length of the CDR3 is 13 residues. Germline values: CDR1 LNHDA, CDR2 SQIVND (reference sequence). CDR3 residues: CASSIVGNQPQHF. CDR3 bases read: TGTGCCAGTAGTATAGTAGGCAATCAGCCC.